The entry that follows covers one T cell receptor beta chain sequence. Its antigen is unknown. Sequencing used immunoSEQ multiplex PCR; TCRdb keeps in-frame clones, though not all of them. The sample includes tens of thousands of clones, 89% seen only once; the top ten take roughly 2.5%. The record originates from a study of graft-versus-host responses after intestinal transplantation. Study background: After anti-thymocyte globulin induction, recipients took tacrolimus and steroids for approximately three years. Overall study findings and caveats: Elevated graft-versus-host to host-versus-graft clonal ratios in allografts were recorded for patients with graft-donor T cell macrochimerism. In recipient marrow, GvH clones were found, and some appeared first in ileum or blood.

CDR1 is SGDLS and CDR2 is YYNGEE in the germline V gene. V lost 1 base and J 3 bases, leaving 11 bases between the germline ends. There are 15 residues in the CDR3. The chain employs TRBV9 and TRBJ2-1; perhaps TRBD1 as D (5 bases). The starting material was unstimulated CD8+ T cells sorted from spleen or lymph node cells, obtained before intestinal transplant. This clonotype originated in a human donor who received an intestinal transplant. The CDR3 nucleotides are TGTGCCAGCAGCGTAAGAGGACAAGTCTACAATGAGCAGTTCTTC. This encodes CASSVRGQVYNEQFF. Combining the CDR3 with reference TRBV9 and TRBJ2-1 gives the whole variable domain DSGVTQTPKHLITATGQRVTLRCSPRSGDLSVYWYQQSLDQGLQFLIQYYNGEERAKGNILERFSAQQFPDLHSELNLSSLELGDSALYFCASSVRGQVYNEQFFGPGTRLTVL.